The 24 T cell receptor beta chains reported below all come from one sample, sequenced in a study of T cell changes during pregnancy in multiple sclerosis (dated by TCRdb to about 2019). The library came from the immunoSEQ multiplex PCR assay. This immuneACCESS table, as held by TCRdb, lists in-frame sequences with V and J called but not all clones. Of the missing ones, under half trace to an unresolved V gene in checked studies; the others have no known cause. This sample is represented by about 20,000 clones; 85% to 90% of them were singletons. The ten largest clones represent more than 9% of the sample. Here the sequenced sample was CD8+ T cells from peripheral blood mononuclear cells, taken after pregnancy. Every receptor here comes from a female donor with multiple sclerosis, enrolled in a pregnancy study.

The chain links TRBV19 to TRBJ1-1; unclear D gene. CDR3 length: 13 residues. Germline CDR1 is LNHDA and CDR2 is SQIVND (reference sequence). Deletions cut 7 bases from V and 0 bases from J, with 9 bases between. CDR3 nucleotide sequence: TGTGCCAGTAATGGCAGGCTGAACACTGAAGCTTTCTTT. Its translation: CASNGRLNTEAFF.

The chain links TRBV27 to TRBJ2-1, with 8 positions matching TRBD2. Germline CDR1 and CDR2: MNHEY and SMNVEV (reference sequence). Trimming took 7 bases from V and 1 from J; bases not matched to a gene: 6. The CDR3 loop spans 15 amino acids. Here the CDR3 DNA reads TGTGCCAGCACCATCGGGGGGGGGTCCTACAATGAGCAGTTCTTC. This translates into CASTIGGGSYNEQFF.

The chain couples TRBV5-6 to TRBJ1-5, with TRBD1 as a possible D gene (5 bases). The CDR3 is 15 amino acids. The V and J ends lost 2 bases and 4 bases respectively, with 13 bases between them. CDR1 and CDR2 (germline): SGHDT, YYEEEE. The CDR3 DNA is TGTGCCAGCAGCTTTGAGCAGGGCGGAAATCAGCCCCAGCATTTT. As protein: CASSFEQGGNQPQHF.

This rearrangement joins TRBV4-2 to TRBJ2-7, with TRBD1 matching 8 bases. V was pared by 0 bases and J by 6 bases, with 13 bases of the junction left unmatched. Germline assignment: CDR1 LGHNA and CDR2 YNFKEQ. This CDR3 is built from 17 residues. CDR3 amino acids: CASSQEGPGQVVGEQYF. CDR3 DNA sequence: TGTGCCAGCAGCCAAGAAGGTCCGGGACAGGTTGTCGGCGAGCAGTACTTC.

By its share, this clone is medium-sized. This rearrangement joins TRBV6-4 to TRBJ1-1, with D unclear. This CDR3 comprises 13 residues. CDR1 and CDR2 (germline): MRHNA, SNTAGT. The V end was cut by 4 bases, the J end by 3 bases, with 9 bases between. The CDR3 region is CASSAMEDTEAFF. The CDR3 nucleotides read TGTGCCAGCAGTGCCATGGAGGACACTGAAGCTTTCTTT.

The J gene is TRBJ2-1, the V gene TRBV11-2; 14 nucleotides align to TRBD2. Germline loops: CDR1 SGHAT, CDR2 FQNNGV. This CDR3 comprises 15 residues. Trimming removed 5 bases from V and 11 bases from J; junction bases left unmatched: 8. The CDR3 nucleotides are TGTGCCAGCAGCCGAGGGGGGACTAGCGGGAGTCAGCAGTTCTTC. Residues: CASSRGGTSGSQQFF.

The chain links TRBV27 to TRBJ1-5; 10 bases match TRBD1. This CDR3 spans 13 amino acids. CDR1 and CDR2 (germline): MNHEY, SMNVEV (reference sequence). The V gene end was trimmed by 7 bases and the J gene end by 6 bases; junction bases not matched to a gene: 3. The CDR3 sequence: CASKGQGIQPQHF. The CDR3 coding sequence is TGTGCCAGCAAGGGACAGGGGATTCAGCCCCAGCATTTT.

The CDR3 DNA is TGTGCTAGTGGTTCCTACGGGACAGGGTTGACTGAAGCTTTCTTT. As protein: CASGSYGTGLTEAFF. The rearrangement joins TRBV12-5 to TRBJ1-1, with 9 bases aligning to TRBD1. CDR3 length: 15 residues. Trimming removed 4 bases from V and 5 bases from J; junction bases left unmatched: 8. Per germline, CDR1 LGHNT and CDR2 FRNRAP. Full variable domain (outside the CDR3, taken from reference TRBV12-5 and TRBJ1-1): DARVTQTPRHKVTEMGQEVTMRCQPILGHNTVFWYRQTMMQGLELLAYFRNRAPLDDSGMPKDRFSAEMPDATLATLKIQPSEPRDSAVYFCASGSYGTGLTEAFFGQGTRLTVV.

The chain has TRBV27 and TRBJ1-4; tentatively, D is TRBD1 (5 bases). The length of the CDR3 is 11 residues. Germline V lookup: CDR1 MNHEY, CDR2 SMNVEV (reference sequence). V gave up 2 bases and J gave up 10 bases, with 5 bases separating them. The DNA for the CDR3 is TGTGCCAGCAGTTTACAGGGAAAACTGTTTTTT. Translating gives CASSLQGKLFF.

The chain recombines TRBV9 with TRBJ2-3, with 13 bases aligning to TRBD2. The germline V gene encodes CDR1 SGDLS and CDR2 YYNGEE. Trimming removed 3 bases from V and 4 bases from J; junction bases left unmatched: 8. The CDR3 loop spans 17 amino acids. CDR3 coding DNA: TGTGCCAGCAGCGAGACGGGGACTAGCGGGATGGCAGATACGCAGTATTTT. This codes for CASSETGTSGMADTQYF.

The CDR3 region is CASSQDTSNTGELFF. The CDR3 bases are TGTGCCAGCAGCCAAGATACTTCGAACACCGGGGAGCTGTTTTTT. The chain employs TRBV4-2 and TRBJ2-2; no clear D. The germline gives CDR1 LGHNA, CDR2 YNFKEQ. The V end lost 0 bases, the J end lost 0 bases, and 5 bases lay between the germline ends. This CDR3 region has 15 residues.

The V gene is TRBV13, the J gene TRBJ1-5; D remains ambiguous. Germline CDR1 reads PRHDT; CDR2 reads FYEKMQ (reference sequence). The CDR3 contains 12 residues. V was pared by 3 bases and J by 7 bases, with 7 bases between. The CDR3 DNA follows: TGTGCCAGCAGCTTTCCGGGGCAGCCCCAGCATTTT. This translates into CASSFPGQPQHF.

The J gene is TRBJ1-2, the V gene TRBV27, with D possibly TRBD1 on 6 matching bases. Trimming shortened V by 6 bases and J by 5 bases, and 16 bases separated the two germline ends. Looked up from germline, CDR1 is MNHEY and CDR2 is SMNVEV (reference sequence). This CDR3 is built from 14 residues. The CDR3 region has the DNA TGTGCCAGCAGGTCGGGAGGGGGGGGATATGGCTACACCTTC. This encodes CASRSGGGGYGYTF.

The rearrangement links TRBV19 to TRBJ2-7, with 8 bases matching TRBD2. Germline CDR1 and CDR2: LNHDA and SQIVND (reference sequence). J was trimmed by 5 bases and V by 6 bases; bases with no gene match: 12. This CDR3 comprises 15 residues. The CDR3 DNA reads TGTGCCAGTAGCTCCCGAGCGGGAGACGTGGACGAGCAGTACTTC. Translation gives CASSSRAGDVDEQYF.

This clone was counted a single time. The chain combines TRBV9 with TRBJ2-2; 9 positions agree with TRBD2. The CDR3 sequence is 16 residues long. CDR1 and CDR2 (germline): SGDLS, YYNGEE. V was clipped by 3 bases and J by 0 bases; unmatched bases: 3. The CDR3 region is CASSGSGGANTGELFF. The DNA for the CDR3 is TGTGCCAGCAGCGGTAGCGGGGGCGCGAACACCGGGGAGCTGTTTTTT.

This chain uses TRBV13 with TRBJ2-5, with D unclear. Trimming removed 2 bases at V and 3 bases at J, with 10 bases between. The length of the CDR3 is 14 residues. Per germline, CDR1 PRHDT and CDR2 FYEKMQ (reference sequence). The CDR3 is CASSLTAGKETQYF. Written as DNA, the CDR3 is TGTGCCAGCAGCTTAACGGCAGGAAAAGAGACCCAGTACTTC.

The gene calls are TRBV27 and TRBJ2-7; D is possibly TRBD2 (5 bases). Germline V gives CDR1 MNHEY, CDR2 SMNVEV (reference sequence). V was clipped by 3 bases and J by 0 bases, with 9 bases between them. This CDR3 is built from 14 residues. The CDR3: CASSLGDVSYEQYF. In DNA, the CDR3 is TGTGCCAGCAGTTTGGGAGACGTCTCCTACGAGCAGTACTTC.

This clone was seen a few times. This chain links TRBV4-2 with TRBJ2-2; D perhaps matches TRBD1 (5 bases). The CDR3 covers 16 residues. Germline V gene sequence: CDR1 LGHNA, CDR2 YNFKEQ. Between the trimmed V and J ends, which lost 0 bases and 1 base, there was a span of 9 bases. CDR3 sequence: CASSQDSDRNTGELFF. In DNA form, the CDR3 reads TGTGCCAGCAGCCAAGACTCCGACAGGAACACCGGGGAGCTGTTTTTT.

The chain links TRBV30 to TRBJ1-5; D perhaps matches TRBD1 (5 bases). CDR3 length: 17 residues. V lost 0 bases, J lost 0 bases, and 15 bases lay in between. Germline CDR1 GTSNPN, CDR2 SVGIG (reference sequence). CDR3 sequence: CAWSVNRNSNSNQPQHF. CDR3 DNA sequence: TGTGCCTGGAGTGTGAACAGGAATTCCAATAGCAATCAGCCCCAGCATTTT. Looking up the rest from reference TRBV30 and TRBJ1-5 gives the full variable domain: SQTIHQWPATLVQPVGSPLSLECTVEGTSNPNLYWYRQAAGRGLQLLFYSVGIGQISSEVPQNLSASRPQDRQFILSSKKLLLSDSGFYLCAWSVNRNSNSNQPQHFGDGTRLSIL.

This chain connects TRBV2 to TRBJ2-7, with D unresolved. The germline V gene encodes CDR1 SNHLY and CDR2 FYNNEI. This CDR3 spans 15 amino acids. Trimming shortened V by 1 base and J by 0 bases, and 10 bases separated the two germline ends. The CDR3 sequence is CASSEGSGSSYEQYF. The CDR3 DNA reads TGTGCCAGCAGTGAAGGGAGTGGCTCCTCCTACGAGCAGTACTTC.

This clone occurred once. This sequence joins TRBV4-1 and TRBJ2-1; 7 bases are shared with TRBD2. This CDR3 spans 17 amino acids. The germline V gene has CDR1 MGHRA and CDR2 YSYEKL. Germline trimming cut 0 bases from V and 3 bases from J; bases unmatched to any gene: 8. The CDR3 DNA is TGCGCCAGCAGCCAAGATCTGCTAGCGGAGAACTACAATGAGCAGTTCTTC. Translation: CASSQDLLAENYNEQFF.

This sequence joins TRBV2 and TRBJ2-7; TRBD2 might be the D (6 bases). Germline V gene data show CDR1 as SNHLY and CDR2 as FYNNEI. The length of the CDR3 is 12 residues. Trimming cost V 4 bases and J 3 bases, with 7 bases left between them. The CDR3 reads CASSGLGYEQYF. The CDR3, as DNA: TGTGCCAGCAGTGGACTAGGCTACGAGCAGTACTTC. Based on the CDR3 plus reference TRBV2 and TRBJ2-7, the full variable domain is EPEVTQTPSHQVTQMGQEVILRCVPISNHLYFYWYRQILGQKVEFLVSFYNNEISEKSEIFDDQFSVERPDGSNFTLKIRSTKLEDSAMYFCASSGLGYEQYFGPGTRLTVT.

The CDR3 DNA is TGTGCCAGTAGTATTCAAGCGGACTACAATGAGCAGTTCTTC. Residues: CASSIQADYNEQFF. The J gene is TRBJ2-1, the V gene TRBV19, with a tentative D call TRBD2 (5 bases). Germline lookup yields CDR1 LNHDA and CDR2 SQIVND (reference sequence). V lost 3 bases to trimming and J lost 3 bases, with 9 bases between them. The CDR3 contains 14 residues.

This clone was found once. The chain combines TRBV4-3 with TRBJ1-3; no clear D. The CDR3 runs 16 residues. Trimming took 0 bases from V and 0 from J, leaving 9 bases between them. Looked up from germline, CDR1 is LGHNA and CDR2 is YSLEER. The CDR3 DNA is TGCGCCAGCAGCCAAGATGCGAGGAACTCTGGAAACACCATATATTTT. The encoded protein is CASSQDARNSGNTIYF.